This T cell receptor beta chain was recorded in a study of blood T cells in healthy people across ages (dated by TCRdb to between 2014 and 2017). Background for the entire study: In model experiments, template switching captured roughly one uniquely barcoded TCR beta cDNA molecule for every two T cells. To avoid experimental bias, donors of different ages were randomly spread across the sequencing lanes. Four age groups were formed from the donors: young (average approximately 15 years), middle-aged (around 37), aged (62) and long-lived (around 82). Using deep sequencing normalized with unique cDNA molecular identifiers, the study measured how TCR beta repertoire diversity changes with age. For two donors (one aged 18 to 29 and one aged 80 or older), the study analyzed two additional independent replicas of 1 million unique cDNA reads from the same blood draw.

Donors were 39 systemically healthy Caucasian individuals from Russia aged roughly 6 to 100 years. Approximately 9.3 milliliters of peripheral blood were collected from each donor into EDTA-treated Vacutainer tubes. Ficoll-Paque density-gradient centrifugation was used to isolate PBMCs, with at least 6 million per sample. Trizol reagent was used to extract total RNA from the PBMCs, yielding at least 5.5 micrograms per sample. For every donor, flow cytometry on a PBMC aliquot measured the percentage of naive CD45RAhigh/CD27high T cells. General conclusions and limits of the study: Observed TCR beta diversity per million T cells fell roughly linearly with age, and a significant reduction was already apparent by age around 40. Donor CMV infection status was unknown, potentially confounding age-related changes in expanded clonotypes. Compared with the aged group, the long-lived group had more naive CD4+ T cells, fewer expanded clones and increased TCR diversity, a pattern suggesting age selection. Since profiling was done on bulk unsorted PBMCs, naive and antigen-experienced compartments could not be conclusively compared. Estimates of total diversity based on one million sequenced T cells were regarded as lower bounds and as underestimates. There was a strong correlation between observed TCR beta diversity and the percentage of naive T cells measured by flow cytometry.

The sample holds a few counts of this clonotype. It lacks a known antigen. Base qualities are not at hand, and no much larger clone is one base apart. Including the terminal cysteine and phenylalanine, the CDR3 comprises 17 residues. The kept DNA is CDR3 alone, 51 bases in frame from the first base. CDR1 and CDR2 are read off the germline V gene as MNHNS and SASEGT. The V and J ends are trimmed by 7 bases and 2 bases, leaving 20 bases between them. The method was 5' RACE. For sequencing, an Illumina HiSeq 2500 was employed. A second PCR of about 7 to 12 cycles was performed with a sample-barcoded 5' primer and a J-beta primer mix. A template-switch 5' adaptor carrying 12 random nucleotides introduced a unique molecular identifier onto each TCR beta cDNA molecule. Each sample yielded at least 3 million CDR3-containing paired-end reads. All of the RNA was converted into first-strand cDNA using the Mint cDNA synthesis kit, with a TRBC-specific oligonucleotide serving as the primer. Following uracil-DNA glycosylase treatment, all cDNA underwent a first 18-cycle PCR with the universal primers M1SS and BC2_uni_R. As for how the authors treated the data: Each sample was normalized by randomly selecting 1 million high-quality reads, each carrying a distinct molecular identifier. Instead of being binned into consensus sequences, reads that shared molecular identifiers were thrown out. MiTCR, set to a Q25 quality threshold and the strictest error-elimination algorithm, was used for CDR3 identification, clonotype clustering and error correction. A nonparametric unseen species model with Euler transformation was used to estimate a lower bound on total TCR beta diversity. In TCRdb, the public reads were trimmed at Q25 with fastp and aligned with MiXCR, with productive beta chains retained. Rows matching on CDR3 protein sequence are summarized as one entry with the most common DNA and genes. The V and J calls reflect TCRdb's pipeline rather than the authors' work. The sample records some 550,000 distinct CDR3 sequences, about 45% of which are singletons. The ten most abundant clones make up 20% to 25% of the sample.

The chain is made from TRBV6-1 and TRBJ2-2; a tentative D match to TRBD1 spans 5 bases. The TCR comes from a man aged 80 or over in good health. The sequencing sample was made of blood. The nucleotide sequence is TGTGCCAGCACCAGGGCGGCGCGATTCCCCAACACCGGGGAGCTGTTTTTT. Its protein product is CASTRAARFPNTGELFF.